This TCR beta chain was found in a study of T cells in localized non-small cell lung cancer (dated by TCRdb to about 2020). General notes on the study: The study analyzed T cell repertoires of 236 early-stage NSCLC patients, comparing tumors and uninvolved tumor-adjacent lungs. NSCLC patients had a mean age of around 66 years, and more than 120 were male and nearly 110 female. All 240 or so NSCLC patients in the cohort were treatment-naive and had localized lung tumors that were resected. Beyond this particular receptor, the publication reports: Because the study design was exploratory, TCR variables were selected using unadjusted p-values without false-discovery rate correction. Because multi-region tumor sequencing was not done, intratumor heterogeneity could not be ruled out. Uninvolved tumor-adjacent lung showed the highest T cell clonality, higher than tumor, which suggests more focused antigenic responses in the uninvolved tumor-adjacent lung. Higher T cell density in blood was associated with longer overall survival, whereas higher clonality in adjacent lung was associated with shorter survival. Of the top 100 tumor clones, a median of 57 were detected in paired uninvolved adjacent lung; around 30 were also among that lung's top 100.

There are 13 amino acids in the CDR3, from cysteine to phenylalanine inclusive. This entry keeps only the CDR3 DNA: 39 bases, framed from base 1. Between the V and J ends, shortened by 6 bases and 3 bases respectively, the junction contains 11 bases. In the germline V gene, CDR1 corresponds to SNHLY and CDR2 to FYNNEI. At diagnosis, tumor, uninvolved tumor-adjacent lung and peripheral blood were collected and then preserved as a mix of FFPE and fresh-frozen material. For TCR repertoire profiling, blood samples were analyzed in the form of peripheral blood mononuclear cells. A note on this clone: This clone's antigen is unknown. Base qualities are not at hand, and no much larger clone is one base apart.

The immunoSEQ Assay was used to sequence TCR beta CDR3 regions from DNA. Per the source publication's procedure: To compute T cell density, TCR beta template counts were normalized to usable DNA, which was estimated by amplifying housekeeping genes. The preseqR package was used to estimate richness by extrapolating to 400,000 templates for PBMC samples and to 120,000 templates for tissue samples. Clonality was defined as one minus Pielou's evenness. To identify tissue-enriched TCRs, differential abundance testing was run on productive amino-acid clonotypes with a minimum total count of 5 and an alpha of 0.1. Repertoire overlap between compartments was quantified with the Jaccard Index and Morisita Overlap Index. TCR beta CDR3s were clustered by GLIPH together with public tetramer-defined viral CDR3s, and at least three viral sequences plus V-gene enrichment were required for viral motifs. The clones in this table, taken by TCRdb from immuneACCESS, are in-frame only. Not every clone is retained; where verified, under half of the shortfall comes from an unresolved V gene, and the cause of the rest is unknown. V and J calls and clone size follow that table, whereas D and trimming were derived from the DNA. This sample has some 27,000 clones in its table, and 70% to 90% of those were observed once. Roughly 2.9% of the sample comes from the top ten.

The specimen comprised peripheral blood, sampled before any cancer treatment. The sequence is built from TRBV2 and TRBJ1-2, with the D gene uncertain. This sequence was found in a woman aged 18-49 years with stage I lung adenocarcinoma. CDR3 protein: CASSLRSDYGYTF. The nucleotide sequence is given as TGTGCCAGCAGCCTCCGCTCGGACTATGGCTACACCTTC.